The rows below give T cell receptor beta chains drawn from one sample of a study of T cell responses to AZD1222 COVID-19 vaccine. The data were produced by immunoSEQ multiplex PCR, yet TCRdb's version contains in-frame clones alone and is incomplete. Of some 120,000 clones listed, around 92% are singletons. Sequencing was performed on peripheral blood, taken on day 0 of AZD1222 vaccination. The receptors were sampled from an adult in good health. CDR3s include the opening cysteine and the closing phenylalanine or tryptophan. The D gene is left open where the match is weak. Not all rows give a size; the values are once, few, many and, for expanded clones, a class.

D,size,J,V,DNA,CDR3
-,once,TRBJ2-7,TRBV14,TGTGCCAGCAGCCCAGGGGAGGTCCCATCCTACGAGCAGTACTTC,CASSPGEVPSYEQYF
-,-,TRBJ1-1,TRBV27,TGTGCCAGCAGTTTAGGTTTCCACCTTGGGGACACTGAAGCTTTCTTT,CASSLGFHLGDTEAFF
-,-,TRBJ2-3,TRBV28,TGTGCCAGCAGTATCAGGGTGCCAGATACGCAGTATTTT,CASSIRVPDTQYF
TRBD1,-,TRBJ1-4,TRBV27,TGTGCCAGCAGTTCGACAGGGGTTGAAAAACTGTTTTTT,CASSSTGVEKLFF
-,-,TRBJ1-1,TRBV2,TGTGCCAGCAGTGATCGCCCGGCAGGGGTGAACACTGAAGCTTTCTTT,CASSDRPAGVNTEAFF
-,-,TRBJ1-2,TRBV27,TGTGCCAGCAGTTTATCTGGCAGGGTGGCACTTAACTATGGCTACACCTTC,CASSLSGRVALNYGYTF
-,-,TRBJ2-3,TRBV27,TGTGCCAGCAGTTGGGGTGGTTTAAATACGCAGTATTTT,CASSWGGLNTQYF
-,-,TRBJ1-2,TRBV9,TGTGCCAGCAGCCCATCGCGGAGGGACTATGGCTACACCTTC,CASSPSRRDYGYTF
TRBD2,-,TRBJ2-1,TRBV19,TGTGCCAGTAAGGGGACTAGCGGGAGGGCCCACAATGAGCAGTTCTTC,CASKGTSGRAHNEQFF
-,-,TRBJ1-2,TRBV28,TGTGCCAGCAGCCTTCTTGTGGCCTATGGCTACACCTTC,CASSLLVAYGYTF
-,-,TRBJ2-5,TRBV6-6,TGTGCCAGCAGTCCACATGCAGGGAACCCGAGTGAAGAGACCCAGTACTTC,CASSPHAGNPSEETQYF
-,-,TRBJ2-3,TRBV2,TGTGCCAGGAAGACAGATACGCAGTATTTT,CARKTDTQYF
-,once,TRBJ1-2,TRBV27,TGTGCCAGCGGAGACAGTACTAACTATGGCTACACCTTC,CASGDSTNYGYTF
-,-,TRBJ1-6,TRBV13,TGTGCCAGCAGCTTACAGGCAGGAGGATCACCCCTCCACTTT,CASSLQAGGSPLHF
-,-,TRBJ1-2,TRBV6-5,TGTGCCAGCAGGCCGGGAAAGAACTATGGCTACACCTTC,CASRPGKNYGYTF
TRBD1,-,TRBJ2-7,TRBV10-2,TGCGCCAGCAGGGCGGGGGACAGGGTGCTCCGCTACGAGCAGTACTTC,CASRAGDRVLRYEQYF
-,-,TRBJ2-7,TRBV29-1,TGCAGCGTTGAAGTAAGCAGCTACGAGCAGTACTTC,CSVEVSSYEQYF
-,-,TRBJ1-1,TRBV12-3/TRBV12-4,TGTGCCAGCAGTTTCGGGGTGGAATTAGCTTTCTTT,CASSFGVELAFF
TRBD2,-,TRBJ2-1,TRBV5-1,TGCGCCAGCAGCTTGGGCGGGAGGGCCTACAATGAGCAGTTCTTC,CASSLGGRAYNEQFF
-,-,TRBJ2-1,TRBV7-9,TGTGCCAGCAGCTTATATCTCGGGGGAGGTGAATACAATGAGCAGTTCTTC,CASSLYLGGGEYNEQFF
-,-,TRBJ2-1,TRBV6-1,TGTGCCAGCAGTGACAGGACTCGTCCCAATGAGCAGTTCTTC,CASSDRTRPNEQFF
-,-,TRBJ1-1,TRBV2,TGTGCCAGCAGTGTCGGCAGGGAAACTGAAGCTTTCTTT,CASSVGRETEAFF
-,-,TRBJ1-1,TRBV7-8,TGTGCCAGCAGCCATCAGGGGAACACTGAAGCTTTCTTT,CASSHQGNTEAFF
-,-,TRBJ1-5,TRBV30,TGTGCCTGGAGTGCACCCCAGAAGGGGAGTTGGCAGCCCCAGCATTTT,CAWSAPQKGSWQPQHF
-,once,TRBJ1-6,TRBV18,TGTGCCAGCCCACTTGACCGGGCGATGACGAATTCACCCCTCCACTTT,CASPLDRAMTNSPLHF
TRBD2,-,TRBJ2-1,TRBV5-1,TGCGCCAGCAGCTCGAATCTAGCGGGAGTGAAGGATGAGCAGTTCTTC,CASSSNLAGVKDEQFF
-,-,TRBJ2-4,TRBV14,TGTGCCAGCAAAGTCTCCTTTTTAGCCAAAAACATTCAGTACTTC,CASKVSFLAKNIQYF
-,-,TRBJ2-7,TRBV14,TGTGCCAGCAGCCGGGGACCTCCCCTACTCGAGCAGTACTTC,CASSRGPPLLEQYF
-,-,TRBJ2-7,TRBV3-1/TRBV3-2,TGTGCCAGCAGCCAAGCCCTCTCCTCGGGACTTAGCTCCTACGAGCAGTACTTC,CASSQALSSGLSSYEQYF
-,-,TRBJ2-7,TRBV18,TGTGCCAGCTCACCTCCGTCCTCCTACGAGCAGTACTTC,CASSPPSSYEQYF
-,-,TRBJ1-1,TRBV7-9,TGTGCCAGCAGCCCTCAGAGGGATCGCACTGAAGCTTTCTTT,CASSPQRDRTEAFF
TRBD1,-,TRBJ1-5,TRBV28,TGTGCCAGCCGTTACGAGACAGGGCTACTTCAGCCCCAGCATTTT,CASRYETGLLQPQHF
TRBD1,-,TRBJ1-2,TRBV11-3,TGTGCCAGCAGGGCCGGGACAGGGGACCCCAACATCTCCTTC,CASRAGTGDPNISF
-,-,TRBJ1-2,TRBV19,TGTGCCAGTAGTGAAGGACCGGTCTACTATGGCTACACCTTC,CASSEGPVYYGYTF
TRBD2,-,TRBJ2-3,TRBV19,TGTGCCAGTAGTGGGGCTAGCGGGAGGGCCAGGACAGATACGCAGTATTTT,CASSGASGRARTDTQYF
-,-,TRBJ2-2,TRBV7-5,TGTGTCAGAAGCTTACCCAGCCAGTGGCTGCCCCGGGAGCTGTTTTTT,CVRSLPSQWLPRELFF
-,-,TRBJ1-5,TRBV4-1,TGCGCCAGCAGCCAGGGTCGGCAGCCCCAGCATTTT,CASSQGRQPQHF
-,-,TRBJ1-1,TRBV27,TGTGCCAGCAGAGAGGGGACCACTGAAGCTTTCTTT,CASREGTTEAFF
-,-,TRBJ1-5,TRBV27,TGTGCCAGCAGTTTAAGAGGGTTCCAGCCCCAGCATTTT,CASSLRGFQPQHF
-,-,TRBJ2-1,TRBV19,TGTGCCAGTAGTCCCCTGGGGCAGGGTAATGAGCAGTTCTTC,CASSPLGQGNEQFF
-,-,TRBJ2-3,TRBV12-1,TGTGCCAGCAGCTTCTTAGCGTCAAGCACAGATACGCAGTATTTT,CASSFLASSTDTQYF
-,-,TRBJ1-1,TRBV24-1,TGTGCCACCAGTGAGTTGACCGATGGGACGCAAACCCAAGAAAGACTACTGAATGGAGCTTTCTTT,CATSELTDGTQTQERLLNGAFF
-,-,TRBJ1-2,TRBV3-1/TRBV3-2,TGTGCCAGCAGCCAAAATTATGAGGGACGGCGAGGCTACACCTTC,CASSQNYEGRRGYTF
-,-,TRBJ1-2,TRBV30,TGTGCCTGGAGTGCGGGGGGGTTCTATGGCTACACCTTC,CAWSAGGFYGYTF
-,-,TRBJ1-3,TRBV7-9,TGTGCCAGCAGCTTAGACCTGTTCGCCATATATTTT,CASSLDLFAIYF
-,-,TRBJ2-2,TRBV5-6,TGTGCCAGCAGCTTGGGGAGAGGGGTCACCGGGGAGCTGTTTTTT,CASSLGRGVTGELFF
TRBD1,-,TRBJ2-5,TRBV2,TGTGCCAGCAGGGACAGGGGGGAGACCCAGTACTTC,CASRDRGETQYF